The rows below give T cell receptor beta chains drawn from one sample of a study of PD-1 blockade in classical Hodgkin lymphoma. Method: immunoSEQ multiplex PCR; TCRdb's copy keeps in-frame clones and lacks some. The table has about 63,000 clones, around 90% seen once. The sample here was peripheral blood mononuclear cells (PBMCs), taken before the second cycle of nivolumab. The origin of the receptors is a human donor with classical Hodgkin lymphoma. CDR3s include the opening cysteine and the closing phenylalanine or tryptophan. Fields, in order: D gene, V gene, J gene, CDR3 length, clone size, CDR3 protein, CDR3 DNA. A D gene is named only where the DNA matches it firmly. Clone size is stated in some rows and not others, as once, few, many or a class when expanded.

D: -
V: TRBV6-1
J: TRBJ1-3
length: 14
size: -
CDR3: CASRNPISGNTIYF
DNA: TGTGCCAGTCGAAATCCGATCTCTGGAAACACCATATATTTT

D: -
V: TRBV18
J: TRBJ1-4
length: 15
size: -
CDR3: CASSPTVPGDEKLFF
DNA: TGTGCCAGCTCACCTACTGTTCCGGGGGATGAAAAACTGTTTTTT

D: TRBD1
V: TRBV18
J: TRBJ1-1
length: 19
size: -
CDR3: CASSQKLQGTASIGTEAFF
DNA: TGTGCCAGCTCACAGAAACTCCAAGGGACAGCGAGCATCGGCACTGAAGCTTTCTTT

D: TRBD1
V: TRBV5-1
J: TRBJ1-2
length: 14
size: -
CDR3: CASSSDRGAHGYTF
DNA: TGCGCCAGCAGCTCGGACAGGGGAGCGCATGGCTACACCTTC

D: -
V: TRBV5-1
J: TRBJ1-5
length: 14
size: -
CDR3: CASSPGDGNQPQHF
DNA: TGCGCCAGCAGTCCTGGTGACGGCAATCAGCCCCAGCATTTT

D: TRBD1
V: TRBV13
J: TRBJ1-1
length: 14
size: -
CDR3: CASSFRQGHVEAFF
DNA: TGTGCCAGCAGCTTCAGACAGGGCCATGTTGAAGCTTTCTTT

D: -
V: TRBV5-1
J: TRBJ1-1
length: 13
size: -
CDR3: CASSLDQRTEAFF
DNA: TGCGCCAGCAGCTTGGATCAGAGAACTGAAGCTTTCTTT

D: -
V: TRBV6-1
J: TRBJ2-3
length: 16
size: -
CDR3: CASSERAGPSTDTQYF
DNA: TGTGCCAGCAGTGAACGGGCGGGGCCTAGCACAGATACGCAGTATTTT

D: TRBD2
V: TRBV5-1
J: TRBJ2-1
length: 16
size: -
CDR3: CASSLRLGAGGNEQFF
DNA: TGCGCCAGCAGCTTGCGGCTCGGGGCGGGGGGCAATGAGCAGTTCTTC

D: TRBD1
V: TRBV5-1
J: TRBJ2-1
length: 16
size: -
CDR3: CASSSTGTGRTNEQFF
DNA: TGCGCCAGCAGCTCCACCGGGACAGGGCGAACCAATGAGCAGTTCTTC

D: -
V: TRBV2
J: TRBJ2-7
length: 15
size: -
CDR3: CASKEGTSVNYEQYF
DNA: TGTGCCAGCAAAGAGGGGACGTCGGTTAACTACGAGCAGTACTTC

D: TRBD1
V: TRBV27
J: TRBJ2-1
length: 15
size: -
CDR3: CASSRFTDRANEQFF
DNA: TGTGCCAGCAGTCGATTCACGGACAGGGCCAATGAGCAGTTCTTC

D: -
V: TRBV5-1
J: TRBJ2-5
length: 14
size: -
CDR3: CASSSNGAQETQYF
DNA: TGCGCCAGCAGCTCGAATGGAGCTCAAGAGACCCAGTACTTC

D: -
V: TRBV5-1
J: TRBJ2-2
length: 12
size: -
CDR3: CASSLLGGELFF
DNA: TGCGCCAGCAGCTTGTTGGGCGGGGAGCTGTTTTTT

D: -
V: TRBV6-5
J: TRBJ1-2
length: 14
size: once
CDR3: CASLPGGPNYGYTF
DNA: TGTGCCAGCCTACCTGGGGGTCCCAACTATGGCTACACCTTC

D: -
V: TRBV5-1
J: TRBJ1-3
length: 14
size: once
CDR3: CASSLAGPGNTIYF
DNA: TGCGCCAGCAGCTTGGCAGGGCCAGGAAACACCATATATTTT

D: -
V: TRBV29-1
J: TRBJ2-1
length: 16
size: -
CDR3: CSVERGSEGSYNEQFF
DNA: TGCAGCGTTGAAAGGGGGAGCGAGGGCTCCTACAATGAGCAGTTCTTC

D: TRBD1
V: TRBV18
J: TRBJ2-7
length: 16
size: -
CDR3: CASSPRDSKYVTEQYF
DNA: TGTGCCAGCTCACCACGGGACAGTAAATACGTGACAGAGCAGTACTTC

D: -
V: TRBV19
J: TRBJ1-1
length: 13
size: once
CDR3: CASSVQGYTEAFF
DNA: TGTGCCAGTAGTGTACAGGGTTACACTGAAGCTTTCTTT

D: -
V: TRBV5-4
J: TRBJ2-5
length: 12
size: -
CDR3: CASSENQETQYF
DNA: TGTGCCAGCAGCGAGAACCAAGAGACCCAGTACTTC

D: -
V: TRBV5-1
J: TRBJ1-6
length: 13
size: -
CDR3: CASSFQVNSPLHF
DNA: TGCGCCAGCAGCTTTCAGGTTAATTCACCCCTCCACTTT

D: -
V: TRBV2
J: TRBJ2-5
length: 14
size: -
CDR3: CANLIGRDAETQYF
DNA: TGTGCCAACCTCATCGGCAGGGATGCGGAGACCCAGTACTTC

D: -
V: TRBV6-6
J: TRBJ1-4
length: 14
size: -
CDR3: CASSSTEGPTKLFF
DNA: TGTGCCAGCAGTTCGACAGAGGGGCCAACGAAACTGTTTTTT

D: TRBD1
V: TRBV5-1
J: TRBJ1-4
length: 14
size: -
CDR3: CASSLDVEGAELFF
DNA: TGCGCCAGCAGCTTGGATGTCGAGGGGGCGGAACTGTTTTTT

D: TRBD1
V: TRBV5-3
J: TRBJ1-1
length: 16
size: -
CDR3: CARSLARGNLVTEAFF
DNA: TGTGCCAGAAGCTTGGCCAGGGGGAACTTGGTCACTGAAGCTTTCTTT

D: -
V: TRBV5-1
J: TRBJ1-1
length: 14
size: once
CDR3: CASSPKDMNTEAFF
DNA: TGCGCCAGCAGCCCGAAGGATATGAACACTGAAGCTTTCTTT

D: -
V: TRBV7-2
J: TRBJ1-4
length: 13
size: -
CDR3: CASSLAGNEKLFF
DNA: TGTGCCAGCAGCTTAGCGGGAAATGAAAAACTGTTTTTT

D: -
V: TRBV18
J: TRBJ1-1
length: 15
size: -
CDR3: CASSPRKASGTEAFF
DNA: TGTGCCAGCTCACCACGTAAGGCCTCGGGGACTGAAGCTTTCTTT

D: TRBD1
V: TRBV7-8
J: TRBJ1-2
length: 14
size: once
CDR3: CASSWDREGYGYTF
DNA: TGTGCCAGCAGCTGGGACAGGGAGGGCTATGGCTACACCTTC

D: -
V: TRBV5-1
J: TRBJ1-4
length: 15
size: -
CDR3: CASSLNGGTNEKLFF
DNA: TGCGCCAGCAGCTTGAATGGGGGGACCAATGAAAAACTGTTTTTT